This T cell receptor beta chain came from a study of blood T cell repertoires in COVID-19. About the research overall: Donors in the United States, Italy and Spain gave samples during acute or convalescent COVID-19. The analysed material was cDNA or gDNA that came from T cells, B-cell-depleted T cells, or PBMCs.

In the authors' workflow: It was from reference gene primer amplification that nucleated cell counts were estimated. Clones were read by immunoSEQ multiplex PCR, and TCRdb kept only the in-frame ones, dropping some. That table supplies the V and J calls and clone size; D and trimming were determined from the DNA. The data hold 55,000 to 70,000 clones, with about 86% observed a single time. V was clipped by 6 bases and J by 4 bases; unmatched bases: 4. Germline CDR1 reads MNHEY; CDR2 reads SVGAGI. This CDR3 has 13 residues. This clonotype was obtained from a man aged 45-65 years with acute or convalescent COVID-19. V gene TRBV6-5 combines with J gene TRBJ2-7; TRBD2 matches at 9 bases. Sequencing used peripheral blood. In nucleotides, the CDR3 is TGTGCCAGCAGAGTAGCGGGAGAATACGAGCAGTACTTC. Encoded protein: CASRVAGEYEQYF.